Presented here are 27 T cell receptor beta chains from one specimen sequenced in a study of blood T cell repertoires in COVID-19 (dated by TCRdb to the early 2020s). Library construction relied on the immunoSEQ multiplex PCR assay. TCRdb's version of the immuneACCESS table is confined to in-frame rearrangements and falls short of the full clone set. An unresolved V gene accounts for under half of the shortfall where checked; the remainder is of unknown origin. The sample has some 200,000 clones on record, approximately 86% of them singletons. Of the sample, roughly 3.3% falls within the top ten clones. What was sequenced was peripheral blood. Source of these receptors: a man aged 70-80 years with acute or convalescent COVID-19.

The chain employs TRBV7-3 and TRBJ2-1; a weak D match, TRBD2 (5 bases). Trimming pared 2 bases from V and 7 bases from J, leaving 9 bases between. This CDR3 contains 13 residues. The germline V gene encodes CDR1 SGHTA and CDR2 FQGTGA. The CDR3 region has the DNA TGTGCCAGCAGCTTATCACTAGTTAATGAGCAGTTCTTC. It encodes CASSLSLVNEQFF.

The chain couples TRBV3-1 (or the pseudogene TRBV3-2) to TRBJ2-2; D may be TRBD1 (6 bases). Deletions cut 4 bases from V and 4 bases from J, with 13 bases between. The CDR3 is 15 residues long. The germline CDR1 and CDR2 sequences are LGHDT and YNNKEL (reference sequence). The CDR3 is CASSRPGQFTGELFF. The CDR3 bases are TGTGCCAGCAGCCGACCAGGACAGTTCACCGGGGAGCTGTTTTTT.

The chain recombines TRBV12-3 or TRBV12-4 with TRBJ2-7, with 7 bases lining up with TRBD2. V gave up 5 bases and J gave up 3 bases; unmatched junction bases: 4. This CDR3 is built from 13 residues. CDR3 sequence (DNA): TGTGCCAGCAGTCGTTGGGGGGGCTACGAGCAGTACTTC. Translation: CASSRWGGYEQYF.

The genes are TRBV10-3 and TRBJ1-1; D may be TRBD1 (5 bases). Germline CDR1 is ENHRY and CDR2 is SYGVKD. Trimming pared 0 bases from V and 5 bases from J, leaving 19 bases between. This CDR3 comprises 17 residues. In DNA form, the CDR3 reads TGTGCCATCAGTGAGTCTGGGGCTGGGCTGGTGGGGACTGAAGCTTTCTTT. Protein sequence: CAISESGAGLVGTEAFF.

The chain has TRBV4-3 and TRBJ1-3; no clear D gene. The CDR3 runs to 14 residues. Germline assignment: CDR1 LGHNA and CDR2 YSLEER. Trimming took off 1 base at V and 3 bases at J, with 7 bases between the two ends. The chain's CDR3 is CASSQVSFGNTIYF. The DNA for the CDR3 is TGCGCCAGCAGCCAAGTCTCTTTTGGAAACACCATATATTTT.

The V call is TRBV6-2 or TRBV6-3, the J call TRBJ2-5; 10 bases are a match to TRBD2. The length of the CDR3 is 17 residues. The V gene end was trimmed by 2 bases and the J gene end by 4 bases; junction bases not matched to a gene: 10. Germline loops: CDR1 MNHEY, CDR2 SVGEGT. CDR3 region: CASSYGGLAGVRETQYF. In nucleotides, the CDR3 is TGTGCCAGCAGTTACGGGGGCCTAGCGGGGGTAAGAGAGACCCAGTACTTC.

V gene TRBV30 combines with J gene TRBJ1-3, with D hard to call. The germline V gene encodes CDR1 GTSNPN and CDR2 SVGIG (reference sequence). This CDR3 contains 12 residues. V was shortened by 0 bases and J by 4 bases, with 4 bases between the two germline ends. CDR3 bases: TGTGCCTGGAGTGTACAGGGAAACACCATATATTTT. Its protein product is CAWSVQGNTIYF.

This clone was seen a handful of times. This chain links TRBV14 with TRBJ2-7; D remains ambiguous. The germline V gene encodes CDR1 SGHDN and CDR2 FVKESK. The CDR3 is made up of 12 amino acids. V was shortened by 4 bases and J by 4 bases, with 8 bases between the two germline ends. The DNA for the CDR3 is TGTGCCAGCAGCCCCCCAGGTTACGAGCAGTACTTC. Protein product: CASSPPGYEQYF.

The V gene is TRBV29-1, the J gene TRBJ2-3, with D perhaps TRBD2 (5 bases). V dropped 7 bases and J dropped 6 bases, with 11 bases sitting between them. In germline, CDR1 is SQVTM, CDR2 ANQGSEA. The CDR3 sequence is 11 residues long. CDR3: CSGWRADTQYF. CDR3 bases: TGCAGCGGTTGGCGGGCGGATACGCAGTATTTT.

This clone showed up just once. The genes are TRBV3-1 (or the pseudogene TRBV3-2) and TRBJ1-2; possibly TRBD1 for D (5 bases). Trimming shortened V by 1 base and J by 8 bases, and 17 bases separated the two germline ends. This CDR3 contains 15 residues. Germline V gives CDR1 LGHDT, CDR2 YNNKEL (reference sequence). In DNA form, the CDR3 reads TGTGCCAGCAGCCAAGCGTTTGCCAGGGAAAGCGGCTACACCTTC. This gives the protein CASSQAFARESGYTF.

The V and J genes are TRBV3-1 (or the pseudogene TRBV3-2) and TRBJ2-1, with 7 bases that match TRBD1. The J segment lost 9 bases and the V segment lost 3 bases, leaving 2 bases of the junction unmatched. Germline V CDR1 and CDR2: LGHDT, YNNKEL (reference sequence). This CDR3 spans 12 amino acids. The CDR3: CASSQGQIEQFF. Here the CDR3 DNA reads TGTGCCAGCAGCCAGGGACAGATTGAGCAGTTCTTC.

V usage is TRBV18 and J usage is TRBJ1-1; D perhaps matches TRBD1 (5 bases). The CDR3 loop spans 13 amino acids. Germline V CDR1 and CDR2: KGHSH, LQKENI. Trimming stripped 7 bases from V and 5 bases from J, with 14 bases between. The CDR3 sequence is CASFTGTWTEAFF. CDR3 sequence (DNA): TGTGCCAGCTTTACTGGGACTTGGACTGAAGCTTTCTTT.

The V gene is TRBV10-3, the J gene TRBJ2-2, with 8 bases that match TRBD1. Germline V gene lookup returns CDR1 ENHRY and CDR2 SYGVKD. With V trimmed by 6 bases and J by 0 bases, 3 bases remained unmatched. The CDR3 is 15 residues long. The CDR3 DNA reads as TGTGCCATCAGCCGACAGGGGCCGAACACCGGGGAGCTGTTTTTT. Translation gives CAISRQGPNTGELFF.

The CDR3 DNA follows: TGTGCCAGCAGCCGGATCTCAGGGTGGGGCGCTGGGACTGAAGCTTTCTTT. Protein sequence: CASSRISGWGAGTEAFF. The chain is built from TRBV14 and TRBJ1-1, with a possible D match to TRBD1 (5 bases). The CDR3 spans 17 residues. V was trimmed by 4 bases and J by 5 bases, leaving 23 bases between them. In germline, CDR1 is SGHDN, CDR2 FVKESK. Filled out from reference TRBV14 and TRBJ1-1, the complete variable domain reads EAGVTQFPSHSVIEKGQTVTLRCDPISGHDNLYWYRRVMGKEIKFLLHFVKESKQDESGMPNNRFLAERTGGTYSTLKVQPAELEDSGVYFCASSRISGWGAGTEAFFGQGTRLTVV.

The V call is TRBV3-1 (or the pseudogene TRBV3-2), the J call TRBJ2-3, with a weak D call TRBD1 (6 bases). Germline V gene data show CDR1 as LGHDT and CDR2 as YNNKEL (reference sequence). The CDR3 sequence is 17 residues long. V lost 4 bases to trimming and J lost 2 bases, with 19 bases between them. The CDR3, as DNA: TGTGCCAGCAGCCTCCGGACAGAGGGGTGGTACACAGATACGCAGTATTTT. Translating gives CASSLRTEGWYTDTQYF.

The chain links TRBV7-8 to TRBJ1-1, with TRBD1 as a possible D gene (6 bases). Per the germline V gene, CDR1 is SGHVS and CDR2 is FQNEAQ. Between the trimmed V and J ends, which lost 5 bases and 5 bases, there was a span of 15 bases. The CDR3 is made up of 14 amino acids. The CDR3 DNA reads as TGTGCCAGCAGCGTCTACAGGGTAGGAACTGAAGCTTTCTTT. Its protein product is CASSVYRVGTEAFF.

This chain uses TRBV28 with TRBJ1-1; 8 positions agree with TRBD1. CDR3 size: 14 residues. Germline CDR1 reads MDHEN; CDR2 reads SYDVKM. The V gene end was trimmed by 6 bases and the J gene end by 6 bases; junction bases not matched to a gene: 9. The DNA for the CDR3 is TGTGCCAGCAGCCAACAGGGGGAGGGAGCTGAAGCTTTCTTT. Translated: CASSQQGEGAEAFF.

The chain has TRBV25-1 and TRBJ2-7; TRBD1 is a possible D gene (5 bases). This CDR3 is built from 12 residues. Germline V gene data show CDR1 as MGHDK and CDR2 as SYGVNS. V lost 6 bases to trimming and J lost 5 bases, with 11 bases between them. The chain's CDR3 is CASSPSRDEQYF. The CDR3 region has the DNA TGTGCCAGCAGCCCGAGCAGGGACGAGCAGTACTTC.

The chain is built from TRBV6-5 and TRBJ2-1; 8 positions agree with TRBD2. Germline lookup yields CDR1 MNHEY and CDR2 SVGAGI. The CDR3 contains 15 residues. Trimming removed 7 bases from V and 10 bases from J; junction bases left unmatched: 15. DNA of the CDR3: TGTGCCAGCACTCAATCCATAGCGGGATTCTCCGAGCAGTTCTTC. Translating gives CASTQSIAGFSEQFF.

The chain couples TRBV5-6 to TRBJ2-3, with 9 nucleotides matching TRBD2. V shed 5 bases and J 4 bases; nucleotides not matched to a gene: 5. This CDR3 spans 14 amino acids. CDR1 SGHDT and CDR2 YYEEEE come from the germline V gene. As DNA, the CDR3 is TGTGCCAGCAGACTCGGACTAGCGTCAGATACGCAGTATTTT. As protein: CASRLGLASDTQYF.

V and J are TRBV18 and TRBJ2-7, with 11 bases fitting TRBD1. The CDR3 has 14 residues. Germline V gene sequence: CDR1 KGHSH, CDR2 LQKENI. V lost 7 bases, J lost 5 bases, and 7 bases stayed unmatched. The CDR3 region has the DNA TGTGCCAGCTTTGCCGGGACAGGGGGGGACGAGCAGTACTTC. Residues: CASFAGTGGDEQYF.

This chain uses TRBV9 with TRBJ2-2; 9 bases map to TRBD2. CDR1 and CDR2 from the germline V gene are SGDLS and YYNGEE. V gave up 1 base and J gave up 1 base; unmatched junction bases: 2. CDR3 length: 16 residues. CDR3 in DNA: TGTGCCAGCAGCGTACATAGCGGGGGGAACACCGGGGAGCTGTTTTTT. Translation: CASSVHSGGNTGELFF.

The chain couples TRBV6-6 to TRBJ2-5; maybe TRBD1 (5 bases). V shed 7 bases and J shed 0 bases, with 9 bases lying between them. Per germline, CDR1 MNHNY and CDR2 SVGAGI (reference sequence). CDR3 size: 13 residues. CDR3 sequence reads: CASTGSYQETQYF. CDR3 nucleotides: TGTGCCAGCACAGGGTCGTACCAAGAGACCCAGTACTTC.

The chain links TRBV29-1 to TRBJ1-3; D is uncertain. Germline CDR1 and CDR2: SQVTM and ANQGSEA. V dropped 5 bases and J dropped 0 bases, with 8 bases sitting between them. The CDR3 has 13 amino acids. CDR3 loop: CSVTQSSGNTIYF. The CDR3 bases are TGCAGCGTTACCCAGTCCTCTGGAAACACCATATATTTT. Drawing the rest from reference TRBV29-1 and TRBJ1-3, the complete variable domain is SAVISQKPSRDICQRGTSLTIQCQVDSQVTMMFWYRQQPGQSLTLIATANQGSEATYESGFVIDKFPISRPNLTFSTLTVSNMSPEDSSIYLCSVTQSSGNTIYFGEGSWLTVV.

This sequence joins TRBV29-1 and TRBJ1-3; 7 bases align to TRBD1. V was clipped by 5 bases and J by 4 bases; unmatched bases: 8. Germline assignment: CDR1 SQVTM and CDR2 ANQGSEA. The CDR3 has 14 amino acids. The CDR3 DNA reads as TGCAGCGTTTCTACCGGGACAGCCGGAAACACCATATATTTT. Its protein is CSVSTGTAGNTIYF.

The rearrangement links TRBV29-1 to TRBJ2-1; possibly TRBD2 for D (6 bases). Trimming pared 0 bases from V and 2 bases from J, leaving 20 bases between. CDR1 and CDR2 from the germline V gene are SQVTM and ANQGSEA. This CDR3 has 18 amino acids. The CDR3 DNA reads as TGCAGCGTTGAAGATGAGGGAGGCGGGCTGAGGGCCTACAATGAGCAGTTCTTC. Translation: CSVEDEGGGLRAYNEQFF.

J is TRBJ1-2 and V is TRBV5-1; perhaps TRBD1 as D (6 bases). Germline V gives CDR1 SGHRS, CDR2 YFSETQ. The CDR3 is 14 amino acids. V was shortened by 4 bases and J by 0 bases, with 10 bases between the two germline ends. CDR3 loop: CASSMGASNYGYTF. CDR3 coding DNA: TGCGCCAGCAGCATGGGGGCCTCTAACTATGGCTACACCTTC. Together with reference TRBV5-1 and TRBJ1-2, the CDR3 gives the full variable domain: KAGVTQTPRYLIKTRGQQVTLSCSPISGHRSVSWYQQTPGQGLQFLFEYFSETQRNKGNFPGRFSGRQFSNSRSEMNVSTLELGDSALYLCASSMGASNYGYTFGSGTRLTVV.